These 32 T cell receptor beta chains were sequenced from one sample in a study of blood T cell repertoires in COVID-19. TCRdb's copy holds only in-frame clones and misses some; the assay was immunoSEQ multiplex PCR. The data contain about 150,000 clones, over 60% of them singletons. Sequenced input: peripheral blood. Receptor source: a woman aged 80 or over with acute or convalescent COVID-19.

V is TRBV27 and J is TRBJ1-5; the D gene is possibly TRBD1 (6 bases). This CDR3 is built from 15 residues. With 2 bases removed from V and 0 bases from J, the gap between germline ends came to 8 bases. Germline loops: CDR1 MNHEY, CDR2 SMNVEV (reference sequence). The chain's CDR3 is CASSLRGYSNQPQHF. CDR3 coding DNA: TGTGCCAGCAGTTTAAGGGGGTATAGCAATCAGCCCCAGCATTTT.

The chain has TRBV7-9 and TRBJ2-2; TRBD1 agrees at 7 bases. The CDR3 loop spans 15 amino acids. The V gene end was trimmed by 10 bases and the J gene end by 0 bases; junction bases not matched to a gene: 8. Germline values: CDR1 SEHNR, CDR2 FQNEAQ (reference sequence). The CDR3 here is CAIHNRGANTGELFF. The CDR3 bases are TGTGCCATCCATAACAGGGGAGCGAACACCGGGGAGCTGTTTTTT.

This clone turned up a few times. The V gene is TRBV3-1 (or the pseudogene TRBV3-2), the J gene TRBJ2-1; weak D call: TRBD1 (5 bases). Germline CDR1 LGHDT, CDR2 YNNKEL (reference sequence). Trimming took 0 bases from V and 3 from J, leaving 9 bases between them. The CDR3 is 15 amino acids. The CDR3 nucleotides read TGTGCCAGCAGCCAAGACCCCCAGGGCTACAATGAGCAGTTCTTC. Its protein product is CASSQDPQGYNEQFF.

V gene TRBV12-5 combines with J gene TRBJ2-1; D is possibly TRBD1 (6 bases). V was cut by 3 bases and J by 15 bases, with 27 bases left in between. Germline V CDR1 and CDR2: LGHNT, FRNRAP. CDR3 length: 16 residues. This CDR3 is CASGFLPDRTYLGAFF. The CDR3 DNA reads TGTGCTAGTGGTTTTTTACCTGACAGGACCTACCTTGGGGCGTTCTTC.

This clone was observed a few times. As DNA, the CDR3 is TGTGCCAGCAGCTACTGGAGGGGGGGCACCTCGAACACTGAAGCTTTCTTT. Translated, it gives CASSYWRGGTSNTEAFF. This rearrangement joins TRBV7-9 to TRBJ1-1; the D gene is possibly TRBD1 (6 bases). Germline CDR1 is SEHNR and CDR2 is FQNEAQ (reference sequence). The CDR3 covers 17 residues. V was pared by 4 bases and J by 1 base, with 19 bases between.

This chain connects TRBV4-3 to TRBJ2-2; D is ambiguous. CDR1 LGHNA and CDR2 YSLEER come from the germline V gene. The CDR3 is made up of 17 amino acids. Trimming removed 0 bases at V and 0 bases at J, with 11 bases between. The CDR3 DNA reads as TGCGCCAGCAGCCAAGATACTGGTTCCGCGAACACCGGGGAGCTGTTTTTT. It codes for CASSQDTGSANTGELFF.

This chain links TRBV2 with TRBJ1-5; TRBD1 might be the D (5 bases). The CDR3 runs 15 residues. Trimming removed 8 bases at V and 7 bases at J, with 21 bases between. The germline CDR1 and CDR2 sequences are SNHLY and FYNNEI. The CDR3 spells CASCGGRGREQPQHF. The DNA for the CDR3 is TGTGCCAGCTGTGGGGGGAGGGGTCGGGAACAGCCCCAGCATTTT.

This clone has only one observation. The rearrangement joins TRBV10-1 to TRBJ2-5, with 8 positions matching TRBD1. Trimming took 2 bases from V and 5 from J; bases not matched to a gene: 4. Germline CDR1 and CDR2: WNHNN and SYGVQD (reference sequence). The CDR3 loop spans 14 amino acids. In DNA form, the CDR3 reads TGCGCCAGCAGTGAGACGACAGGGGTTGAGACCCAGTACTTC. It is translated as CASSETTGVETQYF.

The V gene is TRBV2, the J gene TRBJ1-6, with 10 nucleotides matching TRBD1. This CDR3 has 15 residues. Losses at the gene ends were 8 bases for V and 7 bases for J; bases not matched to a gene: 8. Germline V gene data show CDR1 as SNHLY and CDR2 as FYNNEI. CDR3 residues: CASVRGGQGNSPLHF. The DNA of the CDR3 is TGTGCCAGCGTACGTGGGGGACAGGGGAATTCACCCCTCCACTTT. The full variable domain, completed using reference TRBV2 and TRBJ1-6, is EPEVTQTPSHQVTQMGQEVILRCVPISNHLYFYWYRQILGQKVEFLVSFYNNEISEKSEIFDDQFSVERPDGSNFTLKIRSTKLEDSAMYFCASVRGGQGNSPLHFGNGTRLTVT.

The chain joins TRBV6-5 to TRBJ2-7; weak D call: TRBD2 (5 bases). The V and J ends lost 3 bases and 3 bases respectively, with 15 bases between them. This CDR3 region has 15 residues. The V gene's germline CDR1 is MNHEY and CDR2 SVGAGI. The CDR3: CASSYLRDLHYEQYF. CDR3 DNA sequence: TGTGCCAGCAGTTATCTCCGGGATCTTCACTACGAGCAGTACTTC.

The chain joins TRBV11-3 to TRBJ2-1; TRBD2 aligns across 7 bases. The CDR3 covers 16 residues. Trimming took 1 base from V and 8 from J; bases not matched to a gene: 11. Germline CDR1 reads SGHNT; CDR2 reads YENEEA. The CDR3 here is CASSLAAGASHHEQFF. The CDR3 DNA follows: TGTGCCAGCAGCTTAGCGGCGGGAGCTAGTCACCATGAGCAGTTCTTC.

The rearrangement joins TRBV7-8 to TRBJ2-3; 8 nucleotides line up with TRBD2. This CDR3 contains 12 residues. V lost 5 bases and J lost 10; bases outside the gene matches: 5. CDR1 and CDR2 from the germline V gene are SGHVS and FQNEAQ. The chain's CDR3 is CASSISGAPQYF. The CDR3 nucleotides are TGTGCCAGCAGCATTAGCGGGGCCCCGCAGTATTTT.

In its sample, this clone was seen a few times. This chain uses TRBV15 with TRBJ1-5; possibly TRBD1 for D (5 bases). Trimming cost V 3 bases and J 5 bases, with 11 bases left between them. CDR1 is LNHNV, CDR2 YYDKDF, per germline (reference sequence). This CDR3 has 14 amino acids. The CDR3 DNA follows: TGTGCCACCAGCAGGAGCGGGGGGGATCAGCCCCAGCATTTT. This translates into CATSRSGGDQPQHF.

In its sample, this clone was seen a few times. This sequence joins TRBV9 and TRBJ2-7; D is perhaps TRBD2 (6 bases). Per germline, CDR1 SGDLS and CDR2 YYNGEE. Trimming removed 0 bases at V and 8 bases at J, with 15 bases between. This CDR3 spans 14 amino acids. CDR3 loop: CASSVGGPGRKQYF. As DNA, the CDR3 is TGTGCCAGCAGCGTAGGAGGACCAGGGAGGAAGCAGTACTTC.

This clone was counted between two and nine times. The V and J genes are TRBV30 and TRBJ1-3, with D uncertain. Trimming removed 5 bases at V and 8 bases at J, with 10 bases between. Germline CDR1 is GTSNPN and CDR2 is SVGIG (reference sequence). This CDR3 comprises 11 residues. This chain's CDR3 is CAWDSGYTIYF. Here the CDR3 DNA reads TGTGCCTGGGACTCAGGATACACCATATATTTT.

The V call is TRBV4-3, the J call TRBJ1-2; D may be TRBD1 (6 bases). In germline, CDR1 is LGHNA, CDR2 YSLEER. The CDR3 has 15 amino acids. The ends were cut back, 0 bases at V and 7 bases at J, with 15 bases in the middle. The chain's CDR3 is CASSQEPRGSSGYTF. In DNA form, the CDR3 reads TGCGCCAGCAGCCAAGAACCCAGGGGTAGTAGTGGCTACACCTTC.

The genes are TRBV20-1 and TRBJ1-5; no definite D call. Germline V gives CDR1 DFQATT, CDR2 SNEGSKA (reference sequence). Trimming pared 3 bases from V and 1 base from J, leaving 10 bases between. The CDR3 loop spans 14 amino acids. The CDR3 nucleotides are TGCAGTGCTAGTTTGGGCAGGAGCAATCAGCCCCAGCATTTT. Its translation is CSASLGRSNQPQHF.

The gene calls are TRBV5-1 and TRBJ2-3, with 12 bases fitting TRBD2. There are 16 residues in the CDR3. Germline-derived CDR1 and CDR2 are SGHRS and YFSETQ. The junction had 7 bases not matched to a gene; V was cut back by 4 bases and J by 4 bases. The CDR3 DNA sequence: TGCGCCAGCAGCACGTCGGCTAGCGGGGGGGCAGATACGCAGTATTTT. Translated: CASSTSASGGADTQYF.

This rearrangement joins TRBV2 to TRBJ1-2; possible D gene TRBD1, 6 bases. V lost 7 bases, J lost 4 bases, and 10 bases lay in between. Per germline, CDR1 SNHLY and CDR2 FYNNEI. The CDR3 length is 12 residues. The CDR3 coding sequence is TGTGCCAGCATTCAGGGGATCTATGGCTACACCTTC. Translated, it gives CASIQGIYGYTF.

The chain uses TRBV3-1 (or the pseudogene TRBV3-2) and TRBJ2-5; 11 positions agree with TRBD2. Germline loops: CDR1 LGHDT, CDR2 YNNKEL (reference sequence). Trimming at V came to 3 bases and at J to 2 bases, leaving 8 bases not matched to a gene. This CDR3 has 17 amino acids. The CDR3 region has the DNA TGTGCCAGCAGCCACCTCCGGGGACTAGCGGATCAAGAGACCCAGTACTTC. Its translation: CASSHLRGLADQETQYF.

This clone has just a few counts. V is TRBV19 and J is TRBJ2-3; TRBD2 is a possible D gene (6 bases). Trimming took off 8 bases at V and 6 bases at J, with 21 bases between the two ends. The CDR3 length is 15 residues. Germline CDR1 LNHDA, CDR2 SQIVND (reference sequence). In DNA, the CDR3 is TGTGCCAGTCCAGGCGGGGATGCGGGGTGGGATACGCAGTATTTT. As protein: CASPGGDAGWDTQYF.

The chain links TRBV19 to TRBJ1-1; a weak D match, TRBD1 (6 bases). The CDR3 length is 14 residues. The V end lost 7 bases, the J end lost 3 bases, and 15 bases lay between the germline ends. Germline CDR1 is LNHDA and CDR2 is SQIVND (reference sequence). The DNA for the CDR3 is TGTGCCAGTACCCGGGGGGGGCGAGACACTGAAGCTTTCTTT. It encodes CASTRGGRDTEAFF.

The CDR3, as DNA: TGTGCCAGCAGCCGAGACAGCCGTGGTGGCTACGAGCAGTACTTC. This translates into CASSRDSRGGYEQYF. The genes are TRBV7-9 and TRBJ2-7, with TRBD1 as a possible D gene (5 bases). V lost 5 bases and J 3 bases, leaving 17 bases between the germline ends. Germline CDR1 reads SEHNR; CDR2 reads FQNEAQ (reference sequence). This CDR3 is built from 15 residues.

The chain employs TRBV9 and TRBJ2-5, with 8 bases that match TRBD2. The germline CDR1 and CDR2 sequences are SGDLS and YYNGEE. The J segment lost 1 base and the V segment lost 2 bases, leaving 4 bases of the junction unmatched. The CDR3 loop spans 15 amino acids. The CDR3 nucleotides are TGTGCCAGCAGCGTTTCTGCGGGAGGCCAAGAGACCCAGTACTTC. This encodes CASSVSAGGQETQYF.

The chain combines TRBV27 with TRBJ2-7, with no clear D. This CDR3 contains 14 residues. V lost 6 bases to trimming and J lost 0 bases, with 12 bases between them. Germline V CDR1 and CDR2: MNHEY, SMNVEV (reference sequence). The CDR3 sequence is CASRYTENSYEQYF. CDR3 nucleotides: TGTGCCAGCAGGTATACAGAGAACTCCTACGAGCAGTACTTC.

V is TRBV30 and J is TRBJ2-1; a weak D match, TRBD2 (7 bases). The V and J ends lost 0 bases and 3 bases respectively, with 12 bases between them. The CDR3 runs 15 residues. The germline V gene has CDR1 GTSNPN and CDR2 SVGIG (reference sequence). The CDR3 reads CAWSVSGGHYNEQFF. The CDR3 region has the DNA TGTGCCTGGAGTGTATCGGGGGGCCACTACAATGAGCAGTTCTTC.

This chain uses TRBV27 with TRBJ2-1, with TRBD1 as a possible D gene (6 bases). The V gene's germline CDR1 is MNHEY and CDR2 SMNVEV (reference sequence). CDR3 length: 17 amino acids. The V end was cut by 4 bases, the J end by 1 base, with 17 bases between. This CDR3 is CASSYTPTGLSYNEQFF. In DNA, the CDR3 is TGTGCCAGCAGTTATACGCCGACAGGTCTTTCCTACAATGAGCAGTTCTTC.

This chain uses TRBV29-1 with TRBJ2-3, with 11 positions matching TRBD2. This CDR3 region has 18 residues. Germline V lookup: CDR1 SQVTM, CDR2 ANQGSEA. CDR3 in amino acids: CRVSGRAPLGHGTDTQYF. DNA of the CDR3: TGCAGGGTTAGCGGGAGGGCTCCACTTGGGCACGGCACAGATACGCAGTATTTT.

The CDR3 region has the DNA TGTGCCAGCAGTTTTCTGACTGCGAGCTCCTATAATTCACCCCTCCACTTT. Translated: CASSFLTASSYNSPLHF. This chain links TRBV28 with TRBJ1-6; D gene ambiguous. Looked up from germline, CDR1 is MDHEN and CDR2 is SYDVKM. This CDR3 is 17 amino acids long. The V end lost 3 bases, the J end lost 0 bases, and 12 bases lay between the germline ends.

The chain carries TRBV27 and TRBJ2-7, with D perhaps matching TRBD2 (5 bases). The CDR3 has 13 amino acids. Trimming took off 4 bases at V and 1 base at J, with 8 bases between the two ends. Germline V gene lookup returns CDR1 MNHEY and CDR2 SMNVEV (reference sequence). Here the CDR3 DNA reads TGTGCCAGCAGTTCCGGCGGGTCCTACGAGCAGTACTTC. Encoded protein: CASSSGGSYEQYF.

The rearrangement uses TRBV3-1 (or the pseudogene TRBV3-2) and TRBJ1-1; weak D call: TRBD1 (6 bases). The V gene's germline CDR1 is LGHDT and CDR2 YNNKEL (reference sequence). The CDR3 loop spans 13 amino acids. Trimming removed 5 bases at V and 3 bases at J, with 10 bases between. The CDR3 DNA reads TGTGCCAGCAGCTTAGGACAGCACACTGAAGCTTTCTTT. Its protein product is CASSLGQHTEAFF.

The V gene is TRBV7-6, the J gene TRBJ1-3, with TRBD1 identical over 8 bases. After removal of 3 bases from V and 0 bases from J, the junction contained 4 bases not matched to a gene. CDR3 length equals 16 residues. CDR1 is SGHVS and CDR2 is FNYEAQ in the germline V gene. CDR3 residues: CASSLAGTGSGNTIYF. In DNA, the CDR3 is TGTGCCAGCAGCTTGGCCGGGACAGGCTCTGGAAACACCATATATTTT.